This entry lists 8 T cell receptor beta chains sequenced from one sample in a study of shared clonotypes between healthy human individuals. The assay was immunoSEQ multiplex PCR, and TCRdb's table has in-frame clones only and misses some. The sample carries roughly 890,000 clones, almost 95% recorded once. CD45RO negativity and positive selection for CCR7 defined naive CD8 cells, a population that excluded terminally differentiated effector memory CD45RA+ cells. Sequencing used naive CD8+ T cells sorted from blood. Receptor source: a man younger than 45 in good health.

The chain employs TRBV28 and TRBJ1-5; D is ambiguous. Germline-derived CDR1 and CDR2 are MDHEN and SYDVKM. Between the trimmed V and J ends, which lost 6 bases and 4 bases, there was a span of 13 bases. CDR3 length: 14 residues. In DNA form, the CDR3 reads TGTGCCAGCAGCCGGACTTCAGTGAATCAGCCCCAGCATTTT. It is translated as CASSRTSVNQPQHF. The full variable domain, rest sourced from reference TRBV28 and TRBJ1-5, is DVKVTQSSRYLVKRTGEKVFLECVQDMDHENMFWYRQDPGLGLRLIYFSYDVKMKEKGDIPEGYSVSREKKERFSLILESASTNQTSMYLCASSRTSVNQPQHFGDGTRLSIL.

V gene TRBV29-1 combines with J gene TRBJ2-7; D ambiguous. CDR1 and CDR2 from the germline V gene are SQVTM and ANQGSEA. This CDR3 has 12 residues. V lost 6 bases, J lost 1 base, and 10 bases lay in between. This CDR3 reads CSVMTDSYEQYF. In DNA, the CDR3 is TGCAGCGTCATGACGGATTCCTACGAGCAGTACTTC.

V usage is TRBV5-6 and J usage is TRBJ2-1, with 9 bases that match TRBD2. The V and J ends lost 2 bases and 4 bases, in that order; junction bases with no gene match: 4. CDR3 length: 15 residues. Germline assignment: CDR1 SGHDT and CDR2 YYEEEE. The chain's CDR3 is CASSFILAGYNEQFF. Here the CDR3 DNA reads TGTGCCAGCAGCTTTATTCTAGCGGGGTACAATGAGCAGTTCTTC.

This chain links TRBV7-6 with TRBJ2-1; the D gene is possibly TRBD2 (5 bases). This CDR3 contains 16 residues. CDR1 and CDR2 (germline): SGHVS, FNYEAQ. The V end lost 4 bases, the J end lost 6 bases, and 19 bases lay between the germline ends. CDR3 residues: CASSSGVGHMGNEQFF. CDR3 nucleotides: TGTGCCAGCAGCTCCGGGGTGGGCCATATGGGCAATGAGCAGTTCTTC.

The J gene is TRBJ2-1, the V gene TRBV5-1; TRBD2 matches at 8 bases. Losses at the gene ends were 4 bases for V and 7 bases for J; bases not matched to a gene: 13. This CDR3 comprises 16 residues. Germline lookup yields CDR1 SGHRS and CDR2 YFSETQ. The CDR3 loop is CASSPVLAGAPNEQFF. CDR3 DNA: TGCGCCAGCAGCCCCGTCCTAGCGGGTGCCCCAAATGAGCAGTTCTTC.

J is TRBJ1-2 and V is TRBV25-1, with TRBD1 matching 8 bases. Trimming cost V 4 bases and J 7 bases; bases outside gene matches: 5. This CDR3 contains 13 residues. Looked up from germline, CDR1 is MGHDK and CDR2 is SYGVNS. CDR3 DNA sequence: TGTGCCAGCAGTGCGGCAGGGGGCTCTGGCTACACCTTC. It yields the protein CASSAAGGSGYTF.

The count of this clone is one. CDR3 in amino acids: CASSPGTSELDEQFF. DNA of the CDR3: TGTGCCAGCAGCCCGGGGACTAGCGAGTTGGATGAGCAGTTCTTC. The rearrangement links TRBV7-3 to TRBJ2-1; 10 positions agree with TRBD2. With V trimmed by 5 bases and J by 8 bases, 9 bases remained unmatched. Germline V lookup: CDR1 SGHTA, CDR2 FQGTGA. The CDR3 covers 15 residues. Full variable domain (rest looked up from reference TRBV7-3 and TRBJ2-1): GAGVSQTPSNKVTEKGKYVELRCDPISGHTALYWYRQSLGQGPEFLIYFQGTGAADDSGLPNDRFFAVRPEGSVSTLKIQRTERGDSAVYLCASSPGTSELDEQFFGPGTRLTVL.

Of note for this clone: At the DNA level, this CDR3 is encoded by other sequences in the same sample as well. The genes are TRBV27 and TRBJ2-7; the D gene is possibly TRBD2 (6 bases). The CDR3 extends over 13 amino acids. Germline V gene sequence: CDR1 MNHEY, CDR2 SMNVEV (reference sequence). The V end lost 8 bases, the J end lost 3 bases, and 14 bases lay between the germline ends. The CDR3 loop is CASSPSASYEQYF. CDR3 sequence (DNA): TGTGCCAGCTCGCCTAGCGCAAGCTACGAGCAGTACTTC.